Listed here are 20 T cell receptor beta chains from one sample, sequenced in a study of blood T cells in healthy people across ages. Alongside a J-beta primer mix, a sample-barcoded 5' primer served in a second PCR lasting roughly 7 to 12 cycles. MiXCR was run by TCRdb on the 5' RACE reads, yielding one entry per CDR3 protein. The sample has some 800,000 distinct CDR3 sequences, 40% to 50% seen once. Material for sequencing was blood. The receptors were gathered from a man aged 60 to 69 in good health.

The chain has TRBV7-2 and TRBJ2-7; tentatively, D is TRBD2 (5 bases). Trimming removed 5 bases from V and 2 bases from J, with 10 bases in between. The germline V gene encodes CDR1 SGHTA and CDR2 FQGNSA. This CDR3 has 13 residues. CDR3 region: CASSATRAYEQYF. The CDR3 DNA is TGTGCCAGCAGCGCGACGCGGGCCTACGAGCAGTACTTC.

The chain couples TRBV5-1 to TRBJ1-2; TRBD1 is a possible D gene (5 bases). CDR1 and CDR2 (germline): SGHRS, YFSETQ. The CDR3 totals 14 residues. The V and J ends lost 4 bases and 8 bases respectively, with 18 bases between them. The CDR3 DNA reads TGCGCCAGCAGCCCGGAGGGACCCTTCTTAGGCTACACCTTC. Translation: CASSPEGPFLGYTF. The complete variable domain, with remaining parts taken from reference TRBV5-1 and TRBJ1-2, reads KAGVTQTPRYLIKTRGQQVTLSCSPISGHRSVSWYQQTPGQGLQFLFEYFSETQRNKGNFPGRFSGRQFSNSRSEMNVSTLELGDSALYLCASSPEGPFLGYTFGSGTRLTVV.

This clonotype was recorded a few times. This sequence joins TRBV10-3 and TRBJ2-7; tentative D call: TRBD1 (6 bases). In germline, CDR1 is ENHRY, CDR2 SYGVKD. Trimming stripped 10 bases from V and 0 bases from J, with 31 bases between. CDR3 size: 19 residues. The CDR3 nucleotides read TGTGCCACGAGTGCCCTCCCCAGCTTCCCAAGGACAGCCTCCTACGAGCAGTACTTC. Translated: CATSALPSFPRTASYEQYF.

Only a few counts were recorded for this clonotype. CDR3 region: CASSPAGALGEQFF. Written as DNA, the CDR3 is TGTGCCAGCAGCCCAGCGGGGGCACTAGGTGAGCAGTTCTTC. The V and J genes are TRBV7-8 and TRBJ2-1, with TRBD2 identical over 8 bases. From germline, CDR1 is SGHVS and CDR2 FQNEAQ. V lost 5 bases and J lost 9; bases outside the gene matches: 9. The CDR3 is 14 residues long.

The V and J genes are TRBV2 and TRBJ2-1; TRBD2 aligns across 10 bases. CDR3 length equals 13 residues. Trimming at V came to 9 bases and at J to 6 bases, leaving 5 bases not matched to a gene. The germline CDR1 and CDR2 sequences are SNHLY and FYNNEI. CDR3 region: CASRSSGGNEQFF. CDR3 in DNA: TGTGCCAGTCGGTCTAGCGGGGGCAATGAGCAGTTCTTC.

This chain uses TRBV11-2 with TRBJ1-2, with TRBD1 as a possible D gene (5 bases). V dropped 5 bases and J dropped 4 bases, with 11 bases sitting between them. The germline V gene has CDR1 SGHAT and CDR2 FQNNGV. This CDR3 contains 13 residues. The CDR3 loop reads CASSPDISYGYTF. The CDR3 nucleotides are TGTGCCAGCAGCCCGGACATAAGCTATGGCTACACCTTC.

The V call is TRBV28, the J call TRBJ2-7; D might be TRBD1 or TRBD2, each matching 5 bases. Trimming removed 6 bases from V and 0 bases from J, with 18 bases in between. Germline values: CDR1 MDHEN, CDR2 SYDVKM. The CDR3 has 16 amino acids. The CDR3 here is CASSNPGRLSSYEQYF. The CDR3 bases are TGTGCCAGCAGCAATCCGGGACGGTTAAGCTCCTACGAGCAGTACTTC.

This chain uses TRBV27 with TRBJ1-1; a possible D gene is TRBD1 (6 bases). This CDR3 spans 15 amino acids. In germline, CDR1 is MNHEY, CDR2 SMNVEV (reference sequence). The V end was cut by 4 bases, the J end by 0 bases, with 12 bases between. The DNA for the CDR3 is TGTGCCAGCAGTTCGAGGCCAGGGGTGAACACTGAAGCTTTCTTT. Its protein product is CASSSRPGVNTEAFF.

V usage is TRBV5-1 and J usage is TRBJ1-5; D not resolved. This CDR3 contains 13 residues. Trimming cost V 7 bases and J 0 bases, with 8 bases left between them. CDR1 and CDR2 (germline): SGHRS, YFSETQ. CDR3 protein: CASAEYSNQPQHF. CDR3 bases: TGCGCCAGCGCAGAATATAGCAATCAGCCCCAGCATTTT.

The V and J genes are TRBV20-1 and TRBJ2-7; 8 positions match TRBD2. With the DNA end fitting TRBJ2-5 better, the J assignment may be wrong. The length of the CDR3 is 13 residues. Germline lookup yields CDR1 DFQATT and CDR2 SNEGSKA (reference sequence). CDR3 nucleotides: TGCAGTGCTAGCGCGGGGGGAGGGGAGACCCAGTACTTC. Residues: CSASAGGGETQYF.

Only a few counts were recorded for this clonotype. The chain links TRBV7-9 to TRBJ2-7, with TRBD1 matching over 10 bases. The trim removed 4 bases at V and 4 bases at J, leaving 4 bases unmatched. The length of the CDR3 is 14 residues. Germline lookup yields CDR1 SEHNR and CDR2 FQNEAQ (reference sequence). Here the CDR3 DNA reads TGTGCCAGCAGCTCCGGGACAGGGGAATACGAGCAGTACTTC. Its translation is CASSSGTGEYEQYF.

This clonotype was observed at least ten times. This sequence joins TRBV2 and TRBJ2-3; 8 positions match TRBD2. Per the germline V gene, CDR1 is SNHLY and CDR2 is FYNNEI. Unmatched junction bases numbered 12, after V lost 8 bases and J lost 5 bases. The CDR3 is 15 amino acids. The CDR3 DNA sequence: TGTGCCAGCCACCGTGTCCACGGGGGGGGAGATACGCAGTATTTT. Amino acid sequence: CASHRVHGGGDTQYF. Based on the CDR3 plus reference TRBV2 and TRBJ2-3, the full variable domain is EPEVTQTPSHQVTQMGQEVILRCVPISNHLYFYWYRQILGQKVEFLVSFYNNEISEKSEIFDDQFSVERPDGSNFTLKIRSTKLEDSAMYFCASHRVHGGGDTQYFGPGTRLTVL.

The rearrangement links TRBV6-1 to TRBJ2-1, with 7 bases that match TRBD1. V was clipped by 7 bases and J by 7 bases; unmatched bases: 4. Germline loops: CDR1 MNHNS, CDR2 SASEGT. The length of the CDR3 is 12 residues. In DNA, the CDR3 is TGTGCCAGCAACAGGGGCGGGAATGAGCAGTTCTTC. It codes for CASNRGGNEQFF.

The chain links TRBV3-1 to TRBJ2-7, with 12 bases aligning to TRBD2. Germline CDR1 LGHDT, CDR2 YNNKEL (reference sequence). The ends lost 0 bases at V and 3 bases at J; junction bases unmatched: 9. This CDR3 is built from 18 residues. The CDR3 DNA sequence: TGTGCCAGCAGCCAAGAGGCTAGCGGGGGGGCTAATCTCTACGAGCAGTACTTC. Its translation: CASSQEASGGANLYEQYF.

The chain couples TRBV10-3 to TRBJ2-5; the D gene could be TRBD1 or TRBD2 (5 bases each). Trimming cost V 4 bases and J 5 bases, with 14 bases left between them. Germline-derived CDR1 and CDR2 are ENHRY and SYGVKD. The CDR3 length is 14 residues. CDR3 nucleotides: TGTGCCATCAGTGGGGACGGACTTAGGGAGACCCAGTACTTC. Translating gives CAISGDGLRETQYF.

The rearrangement uses TRBV11-3 and TRBJ1-1, with D unresolved. Germline V gives CDR1 SGHNT, CDR2 YENEEA. The CDR3 has 15 residues. Between the trimmed V and J ends, which lost 0 bases and 1 base, there was a span of 9 bases. The CDR3: CASSLEGRRNTEAFF. DNA of the CDR3: TGTGCCAGCAGCTTAGAAGGGCGTCGGAACACTGAAGCTTTCTTT.

This clonotype has a count of ten or more. The chain combines TRBV7-2 with TRBJ2-1; D unclear. This CDR3 is built from 12 residues. V shed 1 base and J shed 6 bases, with 4 bases lying between them. Germline CDR1 SGHTA, CDR2 FQGNSA. In DNA form, the CDR3 reads TGTGCCAGCAGCTTAGACAGCAATGAGCAGTTCTTC. Amino acids: CASSLDSNEQFF.

The rearrangement uses TRBV12-3 or TRBV12-4 and TRBJ1-1; 8 nucleotides match TRBD1. The J segment lost 5 bases and the V segment lost 5 bases, leaving 7 bases of the junction unmatched. The CDR3 extends over 14 amino acids. Here the CDR3 DNA reads TGTGCCAGCAGTCAATCGGACAGGGAGACTGAAGCTTTCTTT. It specifies CASSQSDRETEAFF.

This clonotype was seen a handful of times. The V gene is TRBV11-2, the J gene TRBJ2-5; D perhaps matches TRBD1 (6 bases). CDR3 length: 17 residues. The germline V gene encodes CDR1 SGHAT and CDR2 FQNNGV. The V gene lost 4 bases and the J gene lost 1 base, with 19 bases spanning the gap. CDR3 in amino acids: CASSSSLGTPFQETQYF. In DNA, the CDR3 is TGTGCCAGCAGCTCATCCTTAGGGACACCCTTCCAAGAGACCCAGTACTTC.

V usage is TRBV2 and J usage is TRBJ2-5, with D perhaps matching TRBD1 (6 bases). The length of the CDR3 is 15 residues. Germline values: CDR1 SNHLY, CDR2 FYNNEI. Trimming shortened V by 5 bases and J by 11 bases, and 24 bases separated the two germline ends. CDR3: CASSQQGYSYNEQYF. CDR3 DNA: TGTGCCAGCAGTCAACAGGGATACTCCTACAATGAGCAGTACTTC.